These 18 T cell receptor beta chains share one sample of origin, sequenced in a study of tumor and adjacent non-tumor tissue in lung cancer. RNA was extracted from bulk tissue without any cell sorting. A modified ARM-PCR protocol with three rounds of nested PCR amplified TCRbeta. TCRdb redid the calling of the multiplex PCR reads with MiXCR, one entry per CDR3 protein. The sample carries around 120,000 distinct CDR3 sequences, approximately 71% recorded once. Sequencing input: lung tumor tissue. These TCRs come from a man aged 25-45 years with non-small cell lung cancer.

This clonotype was recorded once. Its ends do not fully match the called genes, so a read error is possible. CDR3 in amino acids: CASSGTGADTKAFF. In nucleotides, the CDR3 is TGCGCCAGCAGCGGGACAGGGGCGGACACTAAAGCTTTCTTT. The genes are TRBV5-1 and TRBJ1-1, with 10 bases identical to TRBD1. The CDR3 totals 14 residues. In germline, CDR1 is SGHRS, CDR2 YFSETQ.

The rearrangement links TRBV10-3 to TRBJ2-7; TRBD1 might be the D (5 bases). There are 14 residues in the CDR3. Trimming took off 7 bases at V and 1 base at J, with 14 bases between the two ends. The V gene's germline CDR1 is ENHRY and CDR2 SYGVKD. CDR3 nucleotides: TGTGCCATCAATTCGGACGGACAATCCTACGAGCAGTACTTC. Translating gives CAINSDGQSYEQYF.

V gene TRBV6-2 or TRBV6-3 combines with J gene TRBJ2-7; either TRBD1 or TRBD2 may fit D (5 bases each). In germline, CDR1 is MNHEY, CDR2 SVGEGT. V dropped 7 bases and J dropped 2 bases, with 21 bases sitting between them. CDR3 length equals 16 residues. The CDR3 DNA reads as TGTGCCAGCAATACCGAATTCGGGGCAACGACCTACGAGCAGTACTTC. It specifies CASNTEFGATTYEQYF.

Turning to this clonotype: A much bigger clone sits one base away, suggesting this may be a read error. This chain uses TRBV29-1 with TRBJ2-1, with D tentatively TRBD1 (6 bases). There are 15 residues in the CDR3. CDR1 and CDR2 (germline): SQVTM, ANQGSEA. The CDR3 DNA sequence: TGCTGCGAACCCGACGCAGGGGCAAGGGAAGATGAGCAGTTCTTC. This gives the protein CCEPDAGAREDEQFF.

This clonotype was recorded only once. It may be a read error: a sequence one base away is much more abundant. The rearrangement uses TRBV12-3 or TRBV12-4 and TRBJ2-3; D ambiguous. CDR3 length: 13 residues. CDR3 amino acids: CASTGLITDAQYF. CDR3 nucleotide sequence: TGTGCCAGCACCGGGCTAATCACAGATGCGCAGTATTTT.

Concerning this clonotype: A much larger clone differs from this one at a single base, so this may be a read error. The chain has TRBV29-1 and TRBJ2-7, with TRBD2 matching 7 bases. Germline V CDR1 and CDR2: SQVTM, ANQGSEA. The length of the CDR3 is 14 residues. J lost 4 bases, V lost 3 bases, and 9 bases had no gene match. The CDR3 here is CSVEGISGSYEQYF. The CDR3 DNA reads as TGCAGCGTTGAGGGGATTAGCGGGTCTTACGAGCAGTACTTC.

This clonotype came up once. This may be a read error, as it is one base from a much larger clone. V and J are TRBV10-1 and TRBJ2-1; possibly TRBD2 for D (6 bases). Germline V lookup: CDR1 WNHNN, CDR2 SYGVQD (reference sequence). The ends were cut back, 3 bases at V and 7 bases at J, with 13 bases in the middle. This CDR3 has 14 residues. The CDR3 is CASSDSNGRNEQFF. The CDR3 region has the DNA TGCGCCAGCAGTGACTCTAACGGGAGAAATGAGCAGTTCTTC.

Points on this clonotype: A much larger clone differs by one base, so this may be a read error. This sequence joins TRBV12-3 or TRBV12-4 and TRBJ1-2, with a possible D match to TRBD1 (6 bases). This CDR3 is built from 15 residues. V was trimmed by 6 bases and J by 2 bases, leaving 16 bases between them. The CDR3 nucleotides read TGTGCCAGCAGGAAGGGGGGCAGCGCAAACTATGGCTACACCTTC. It encodes CASRKGGSANYGYTF.

About this clonotype itself: A much larger clone is a single base away; this may be a read error. This chain joins TRBV12-3 or TRBV12-4 and TRBJ2-2; D may be TRBD1 (5 bases). The germline V and J ends were trimmed by 6 bases and 15 bases, with 20 bases remaining between them. CDR3 length: 13 residues. CDR3 bases: TGTGCCAGCAGGACGGACATCCTAGGTGTAATGTTTTTT. This sequence encodes CASRTDILGVMFF.

J is TRBJ2-3 and V is TRBV11-1, with 9 bases fitting TRBD1. V gave up 6 bases and J gave up 6 bases; unmatched junction bases: 4. CDR1 SGHAT and CDR2 FQDESV come from the germline V gene (reference sequence). There are 13 residues in the CDR3. The CDR3 protein is CASRGTGMDTQYF. For the CDR3, the DNA is TGTGCCAGCAGAGGGACAGGGATGGATACGCAGTATTTT. The full variable domain, in which reference TRBV11-1 and TRBJ2-3 provide the parts outside the CDR3, is EAEVAQSPRYKITEKSQAVAFWCDPISGHATLYWYRQILGQGPELLVQFQDESVVDDSQLPKDRFSAERLKGVDSTLKIQPAELGDSAMYLCASRGTGMDTQYFGPGTRLTVL.

In its sample, this clonotype was seen a few times. Just one base apart from a much larger clone, this may be a read error. V and J are TRBV29-1 and TRBJ2-2, with a possible D match to TRBD1 (6 bases). The CDR3 is 15 amino acids. Germline V gene lookup returns CDR1 SQVTM and CDR2 ANQGSEA. The CDR3 DNA reads TGCAGCGTCGCACCGGACAGCGCTATGACCGGGGACCTGTTTTTT. Translation gives CSVAPDSAMTGDLFF.

A note on this clonotype: Just one base apart from a much larger clone, this may be a read error. The V gene is TRBV20-1, the J gene TRBJ1-5; D is unresolved. The CDR3 is 15 amino acids. The V gene's germline CDR1 is DFQATT and CDR2 SNEGSKA (reference sequence). V was trimmed by 6 bases and J by 9 bases, leaving 24 bases between them. The DNA of the CDR3 is TGCAGTGCGGAGGACCGCCGCGGTCATCGTCCGCCCCAGCATTTT. Translating gives CSAEDRRGHRPPQHF.

Concerning this clonotype itself: A junction end diverges from the germline sequence, so it may reflect a read error. The chain has TRBV6-2 or TRBV6-3 and TRBJ2-1; TRBD1 agrees at 8 bases. Germline lookup yields CDR1 MNHEY and CDR2 SVGEGT. CDR3 size: 20 residues. The CDR3 is CASGYSAGQGYLSSYNEQFF. DNA of the CDR3: TGTGCCAGCGGTTACTCGGCTGGACAGGGCTACCTAAGCTCCTACAACGAGCAGTTCTTC.

Of note for this clonotype: This may be a read error, as it is one base from a much larger clone. This chain uses TRBV13 with TRBJ2-6, with D unresolved. Germline values: CDR1 PRHDT, CDR2 FYEKMQ (reference sequence). The CDR3 has 15 amino acids. V was shortened by 4 bases and J by 4 bases, with 11 bases between the two germline ends. As DNA, the CDR3 is TGTGCCAGCAGCTCTTCGACAACCGGGGCCAACGTCCTGACTTTC. Translating it yields CASSSSTTGANVLTF.

The gene calls are TRBV5-1 and TRBJ2-2; no clear D gene. CDR3 length equals 17 residues. The germline V and J ends were trimmed by 4 bases and 2 bases, with 18 bases remaining between them. CDR1 is SGHRS and CDR2 is YFSETQ in the germline V gene. DNA of the CDR3: TGCGCCAGCAGCCGGAACCCCGGACCGACAAACACCGGGGAGCTGTTTTTT. Protein sequence: CASSRNPGPTNTGELFF.

The gene calls are TRBV20-1 and TRBJ2-5; D possibly corresponds to TRBD2 (5 bases). The CDR3 sequence is 14 residues long. Per germline, CDR1 DFQATT and CDR2 SNEGSKA (reference sequence). Trimming removed 6 bases at V and 7 bases at J, with 21 bases between. The DNA for the CDR3 is TGCAGTGCCGCCCCCGCTCACCAAGAGGGGACCCAGTACTTC. It yields the protein CSAAPAHQEGTQYF.

Points on this clonotype: This may be a read error, as it is one base from a much larger clone. The CDR3 DNA is TGCAGTGCTGGGGGACACATGACCACTGAAGCTTTCTTT. Amino acid sequence: CSAGGHMTTEAFF. This chain links TRBV20-1 with TRBJ1-1; possibly TRBD1 for D (6 bases). This CDR3 is 13 amino acids long. The germline V gene encodes CDR1 DFQATT and CDR2 SNEGSKA (reference sequence). Trimming took off 5 bases at V and 4 bases at J, with 14 bases between the two ends.

The chain has TRBV11-3 and TRBJ2-1; D might be TRBD2 (7 bases). The CDR3 is 15 residues long. Trimming cost V 4 bases and J 16 bases, with 26 bases left between them. CDR1 and CDR2 from the germline V gene are SGHNT and YENEEA. The CDR3 here is CASSWRGGGDNEHFF. CDR3 in DNA: TGTGCCAGCAGCTGGAGAGGGGGAGGGGACAATGAACACTTCTTC.